This T cell receptor beta chain was captured by sequencing in a study of blood T cell repertoires in COVID-19. The wider study: PBMCs, B-cell-depleted T cells, or T cells were the source of the cDNA or gDNA that made up the material.

Authors' methods: Researchers report that nucleated cell counts were estimated from reference gene primer amplification. Libraries were prepared by immunoSEQ multiplex PCR; TCRdb keeps only in-frame clonotypes and omits some of them. V, J and clone size derive from that table, while D and trimming were established from the DNA sequence. The repertoire has about 210,000 clones, approximately 90% of them found once; the top ten carry 4.5% to 5.5%. V shed 6 bases and J shed 1 base, with 11 bases lying between them. CDR1 is KGHSH, CDR2 LQKENI, per germline. CDR3 size: 14 residues. The chain is built from TRBV18 and TRBJ2-3; tentative D call: TRBD2 (6 bases). Source material: peripheral blood. The sequence was collected from a woman aged 40-49 years with acute or convalescent COVID-19. The CDR3 bases are TGTGCCAGCTCCCCCGCTAGCGGCACAGATACGCAGTATTTT. Encoded protein: CASSPASGTDTQYF.